A selection of T cell receptor beta chains follows, all from one sample in a study of spatial heterogeneity in lung cancer. TCRdb independently ran MiXCR on the 5' RACE reads; one entry per CDR3 protein. The table records under 25,000 distinct CDR3 sequences, approximately 6.6% of them present only once. Source: PBMCs, taken at surgery. Receptor source: a male donor with early-stage non-small cell lung cancer. Both conserved end residues are part of each CDR3. D genes are given only for firm matches. Expanded clones get a size class; other rows say once, few or many, or leave the size out.

abundance: NA; d_gene: NA; j_gene: TRBJ2-7; v_gene: TRBV27; CDR3nt: TGTGCCAGCAGTTCGGGTTCCTACGAGCAGTACTTC; CDR3aa: CASSSGSYEQYF
abundance: NA; d_gene: NA; j_gene: TRBJ2-7; v_gene: TRBV5-1; CDR3nt: TGCGCCAGCAGCTTGGACGGAGCGAGCGAGCAGTACTTC; CDR3aa: CASSLDGASEQYF
abundance: many; d_gene: TRBD2; j_gene: TRBJ2-1; v_gene: TRBV5-1; CDR3nt: TGCGCCAGCAGCTTGGCCCTAGCGGGGGGCAATGAGCAGTTCTTC; CDR3aa: CASSLALAGGNEQFF
abundance: many; d_gene: TRBD2; j_gene: TRBJ2-3; v_gene: TRBV7-2; CDR3nt: TGTGCCAGCAGCGAAGCTAGCGGGGCGAAAGATACGCAGTATTTT; CDR3aa: CASSEASGAKDTQYF
abundance: many; d_gene: NA; j_gene: TRBJ1-4; v_gene: TRBV20-1; CDR3nt: TGCAGTGCTAGTCCCTTCGGTGGAAAACTGTTTTTT; CDR3aa: CSASPFGGKLFF
abundance: NA; d_gene: NA; j_gene: TRBJ1-6; v_gene: TRBV20-1; CDR3nt: TGCAGTGCTAGGAAGGGGCAGGGTTTATCCTATAATTCACCCCTCCACTTT; CDR3aa: CSARKGQGLSYNSPLHF
abundance: few; d_gene: NA; j_gene: TRBJ1-3; v_gene: TRBV5-1; CDR3nt: TGCGCCAGCAGCTCCACGGCAGGCCGTCTTTCTGGAAACACCATATATTTT; CDR3aa: CASSSTAGRLSGNTIYF
abundance: once; d_gene: NA; j_gene: TRBJ2-5; v_gene: TRBV12-3/TRBV12-4; CDR3nt: TGTGCCAGCAGTCCCCGACTGTGGGAGACCCAGTACTTC; CDR3aa: CASSPRLWETQYF
abundance: NA; d_gene: TRBD1; j_gene: TRBJ2-7; v_gene: TRBV6-2/TRBV6-3; CDR3nt: TGTGCCAGCAGCCCCCCGATGACAGGGATGTACGAGCAGTACTTC; CDR3aa: CASSPPMTGMYEQYF
abundance: many; d_gene: TRBD1; j_gene: TRBJ1-2; v_gene: TRBV4-1; CDR3nt: TGCGCCAGCAGCCCAACGGGGGCAGGGGGCTATGGCTACACCTTC; CDR3aa: CASSPTGAGGYGYTF
abundance: many; d_gene: NA; j_gene: TRBJ1-2; v_gene: TRBV12-3/TRBV12-4; CDR3nt: TGTGCCAGCAGTCGCTCCGGGAATAACTATGGCTACACCTTC; CDR3aa: CASSRSGNNYGYTF
abundance: few; d_gene: TRBD1; j_gene: TRBJ2-1; v_gene: TRBV11-3; CDR3nt: TGTGCCAGCAGCTTGGGACAGAGTTTATACAATGAGCAGTTCTTC; CDR3aa: CASSLGQSLYNEQFF
abundance: few; d_gene: NA; j_gene: TRBJ1-3; v_gene: TRBV5-1; CDR3nt: TGCGCCAGCAGCATGAACCCGGGACCGACCTCTGGAAACACCATATATTTT; CDR3aa: CASSMNPGPTSGNTIYF
abundance: many; d_gene: NA; j_gene: TRBJ1-3; v_gene: TRBV20-1; CDR3nt: TGCAGTGCTAGAACCTCTGGAAACACCATATATTTT; CDR3aa: CSARTSGNTIYF
abundance: many; d_gene: TRBD1; j_gene: TRBJ2-3; v_gene: TRBV5-1; CDR3nt: TGCGCCAGCAGCCCCTCAGGGGGCCCCGATACGCAGTATTTT; CDR3aa: CASSPSGGPDTQYF
abundance: few; d_gene: TRBD2; j_gene: TRBJ2-1; v_gene: TRBV5-1; CDR3nt: TGCGCCAGCAGCTCCGGGGGGAACAATGAGCAGTTCTTC; CDR3aa: CASSSGGNNEQFF
abundance: few; d_gene: NA; j_gene: TRBJ2-2; v_gene: TRBV10-1; CDR3nt: TGCGCCAGCAGCGGGGGCCCGGACACCGGGGAGCTGTTTTTT; CDR3aa: CASSGGPDTGELFF
abundance: once; d_gene: TRBD2; j_gene: TRBJ2-3; v_gene: TRBV7-2; CDR3nt: TGTGCCAGCAGCACGGGAGGGGAACGCACAGATACGCAGTATTTT; CDR3aa: CASSTGGERTDTQYF
abundance: NA; d_gene: NA; j_gene: TRBJ2-3; v_gene: TRBV6-1; CDR3nt: TGTGCCAGCAGTGAAAACGCAGATACGCAGTATTTT; CDR3aa: CASSENADTQYF
abundance: NA; d_gene: TRBD1; j_gene: TRBJ2-4; v_gene: TRBV11-2; CDR3nt: TGTGCCAGCAGCTTAGATCCTCAGGGGGTCTTAAACATTCAGTACTTC; CDR3aa: CASSLDPQGVLNIQYF
abundance: many; d_gene: NA; j_gene: TRBJ2-5; v_gene: TRBV9; CDR3nt: TGTGCCAGCAAGGGACAAGGGGAGACCCAGTACTTC; CDR3aa: CASKGQGETQYF
abundance: few; d_gene: NA; j_gene: TRBJ1-3; v_gene: TRBV4-2; CDR3nt: TGTGCCAGCAGCCAGACAGTCTCTGGAAACACCATATATTTT; CDR3aa: CASSQTVSGNTIYF
abundance: many; d_gene: TRBD1; j_gene: TRBJ2-7; v_gene: TRBV2; CDR3nt: TGTGCCAGCAGCGGACAGGGTCTCTACGAGCAGTACTTC; CDR3aa: CASSGQGLYEQYF
abundance: many; d_gene: TRBD1; j_gene: TRBJ1-1; v_gene: TRBV12-3/TRBV12-4; CDR3nt: TGTGCCAGCACCTTCCCGGGACAGGGGAACACTGAAGCTTTCTTT; CDR3aa: CASTFPGQGNTEAFF
abundance: NA; d_gene: TRBD1; j_gene: TRBJ1-6; v_gene: TRBV27; CDR3nt: TGTGCCAGCAGTGGACAGGCATCCTATAATTCACCCCTCCACTTT; CDR3aa: CASSGQASYNSPLHF
abundance: NA; d_gene: NA; j_gene: TRBJ2-7; v_gene: TRBV20-1; CDR3nt: TGCAGTGCTAGTTCGTCAACAGGGTCCTACGAGCAGTACTTC; CDR3aa: CSASSSTGSYEQYF
abundance: few; d_gene: NA; j_gene: TRBJ2-3; v_gene: TRBV6-1; CDR3nt: TGTGCCAGCAGTGTCGGGTTCACGTATACGCAGTATTTT; CDR3aa: CASSVGFTYTQYF
abundance: medium-sized; d_gene: NA; j_gene: TRBJ2-1; v_gene: TRBV10-3; CDR3nt: TGTGCCGGTTCCGGGGGATCGAGCTCCTACAATGAGCAGTTCTTC; CDR3aa: CAGSGGSSSYNEQFF
abundance: many; d_gene: NA; j_gene: TRBJ1-5; v_gene: TRBV12-3/TRBV12-4; CDR3nt: TGTGCCAGCAGTTGGTCTGGGGGGGGCCAACAGCCCCAGCATTTT; CDR3aa: CASSWSGGGQQPQHF
abundance: many; d_gene: NA; j_gene: TRBJ2-5; v_gene: TRBV10-2; CDR3nt: TGCGCCAGCAGGCGCAGACGCTCCTACCCAGAGACCCAGTACTTC; CDR3aa: CASRRRRSYPETQYF
abundance: many; d_gene: TRBD1; j_gene: TRBJ1-5; v_gene: TRBV24-1; CDR3nt: TGTGCCACCGCCGGGACAGGGGGCCAGCCCCAGCATTTT; CDR3aa: CATAGTGGQPQHF
abundance: few; d_gene: TRBD1; j_gene: TRBJ2-7; v_gene: TRBV28; CDR3nt: TGTGCCAGCGATTCAGGGGGCGGCCGAAGCTACGAGCAGTACTTC; CDR3aa: CASDSGGGRSYEQYF
abundance: NA; d_gene: NA; j_gene: TRBJ1-6; v_gene: TRBV15; CDR3nt: TGTGCCACCAGCTTTCCTGAAGAGGGCATACCCGATAATTCACCCCTCCACTTT; CDR3aa: CATSFPEEGIPDNSPLHF
abundance: many; d_gene: NA; j_gene: TRBJ2-5; v_gene: TRBV12-3/TRBV12-4; CDR3nt: TGTGCCAGCAGTAAGGAGTGGAGGGTTGAAGAGACCCAGTACTTC; CDR3aa: CASSKEWRVEETQYF
abundance: NA; d_gene: NA; j_gene: TRBJ2-4; v_gene: TRBV20-1; CDR3nt: TGCAGTGCTAAAGGAGGATGGGTGGGCAAAAACATTCAGTACTTC; CDR3aa: CSAKGGWVGKNIQYF
abundance: many; d_gene: TRBD1; j_gene: TRBJ1-5; v_gene: TRBV28; CDR3nt: TGTGCCAGCATTTCGGGACAGGTGAATCAGCCCCAGCATTTT; CDR3aa: CASISGQVNQPQHF
abundance: many; d_gene: NA; j_gene: TRBJ1-1; v_gene: TRBV7-9; CDR3nt: TGTGCCAGCAGCTCGATAGAGATGAACACTGAAGCTTTCTTT; CDR3aa: CASSSIEMNTEAFF
abundance: few; d_gene: NA; j_gene: TRBJ1-2; v_gene: TRBV12-3/TRBV12-4; CDR3nt: TGTGCCAGCAGTCTCTCAGTGGAAGGCTACACCTTC; CDR3aa: CASSLSVEGYTF
abundance: many; d_gene: TRBD1; j_gene: TRBJ1-5; v_gene: TRBV6-1; CDR3nt: TGTGCCAGCGATTTGACAGGGGGGGGTCAGCCCCAGCATTTT; CDR3aa: CASDLTGGGQPQHF
abundance: many; d_gene: NA; j_gene: TRBJ1-1; v_gene: TRBV7-3; CDR3nt: TGTGCCAGCAGCTTAACTTCGATGAACACTGAAGCTTTCTTT; CDR3aa: CASSLTSMNTEAFF
abundance: few; d_gene: NA; j_gene: TRBJ1-5; v_gene: TRBV20-1; CDR3nt: TGCAGTGCTAGTATTGGGGAGCTCAATCAGCCCCAGCATTTT; CDR3aa: CSASIGELNQPQHF
abundance: many; d_gene: NA; j_gene: TRBJ2-3; v_gene: TRBV20-1; CDR3nt: TGCAGTGCTAGGGCCCTAGCGACTAGCACAGATACGCAGTATTTT; CDR3aa: CSARALATSTDTQYF
abundance: many; d_gene: TRBD1; j_gene: TRBJ2-1; v_gene: TRBV18; CDR3nt: TGTGCCAGCTCAGATCCCGGGACAGGGGTTCGCGAGCAGTTCTTC; CDR3aa: CASSDPGTGVREQFF
abundance: few; d_gene: TRBD2; j_gene: TRBJ2-7; v_gene: TRBV4-2; CDR3nt: TGTGCCAGCAGCCCGGGGCTAGCGGGAGGGCTGAGCTCGGGCGAGCAGTACTTC; CDR3aa: CASSPGLAGGLSSGEQYF
abundance: NA; d_gene: TRBD2; j_gene: TRBJ2-1; v_gene: TRBV19; CDR3nt: TGTGCCAGTAGCTATAGGGGAGCGGGAAGAAATGAGCAGTTCTTC; CDR3aa: CASSYRGAGRNEQFF
abundance: many; d_gene: NA; j_gene: TRBJ1-4; v_gene: TRBV6-1; CDR3nt: TGTGCCAGCAGATCAGGGGACACTAATGAAAAACTGTTTTTT; CDR3aa: CASRSGDTNEKLFF
abundance: many; d_gene: TRBD1; j_gene: TRBJ2-1; v_gene: TRBV10-3; CDR3nt: TGTGCCATCAGTTGGGACAGGCGGGACAATGAGCAGTTCTTC; CDR3aa: CAISWDRRDNEQFF
abundance: many; d_gene: TRBD1; j_gene: TRBJ2-2; v_gene: TRBV15; CDR3nt: TGTGCCACCAGCAGAGATTCCCTAGGACAGGGGAACACCGGGGAGCTGTTTTTT; CDR3aa: CATSRDSLGQGNTGELFF
abundance: NA; d_gene: TRBD2; j_gene: TRBJ2-1; v_gene: TRBV7-2; CDR3nt: TGTGCCAGCAGCTTAGCGCGGACTAGCGGGGGGTACAATGAGCAGTTCTTC; CDR3aa: CASSLARTSGGYNEQFF